The rows below give T cell receptor beta chains drawn from one sample of a study of Ad26.COV2.S vaccination and SARS-CoV-2 variants. Profiled with immunoSEQ multiplex PCR; TCRdb holds only in-frame clones, not every one. This sample carries 300,000 to 350,000 clones, 85% to 90% of them seen once, and the ten largest clones take approximately 5.8%. This specimen was peripheral blood, taken in a trial of Ad26.COV2.S vaccine versus placebo. All receptors come from a person aged 18-65 years who received the Ad26.COV2.S COVID-19 vaccine or a placebo. Each CDR3 is given with its conserved first and last residue.

v_gene	j_gene	CDR3aa
TRBV12-1	TRBJ1-3	CASRGGGSGNTIYF
TRBV27	TRBJ2-5	CASVATGGGETQYF
TRBV27	TRBJ2-7	CASSSGSNYEQYF
TRBV30	TRBJ1-3	CAWSVLGNTIYF
TRBV5-6	TRBJ1-5	CASSLLASRGNQPQHF
TRBV19	TRBJ1-5	CASRDRGVYWDQPQHF
TRBV30	TRBJ1-4	CAWMAGPEKLFF
TRBV6-5	TRBJ2-1	CASSIGRQFF
TRBV19	TRBJ1-3	CASSQGTGNTIYF
TRBV6-5	TRBJ1-4	CASSLESRFNEKLFF
TRBV7-3	TRBJ2-1	CASSLAYLAGAGSNEQFF
TRBV7-2	TRBJ1-6	CASSPPGLYGNNSPLHF
TRBV19	TRBJ2-2	CASSLTASANTGELFF
TRBV6-5	TRBJ1-4	CASSYQTGGEKLFF
TRBV14	TRBJ2-2	CASSQVDLQVHPGELFF
TRBV9	TRBJ1-2	CASSPGGPGYTF
TRBV29-1	TRBJ1-1	CSVPGSTEAFF
TRBV28	TRBJ2-1	CATSIPSYNEQFF
TRBV28	TRBJ2-1	CASREPGTGVNEQFF
TRBV2	TRBJ1-1	CASRAARLNTEAFF
TRBV13	TRBJ1-4	CASSSGTLGEKLFF
TRBV4-3	TRBJ1-2	CASSQVSDYGYTF
TRBV5-5	TRBJ2-1	CASSKGAGVNNEQFF
TRBV13	TRBJ1-1	CASSLDRMATEAFF
TRBV19	TRBJ2-1	CASSIGGVPFGEQFF
TRBV19	TRBJ1-1	CASQGKVMNTEAFF
TRBV29-1	TRBJ2-7	CSAGQSYEQYF
TRBV5-1	TRBJ2-2	CASSLQAGAGELFF
TRBV6-5	TRBJ2-2	CASSYSEGSGELFF
TRBV7-8	TRBJ2-1	CASSRVGDPSYNEQFF
TRBV29-1	TRBJ2-2	CSVSPGQNTGELFF
TRBV5-4	TRBJ1-5	CASSLQWSSDQPQHF
TRBV27	TRBJ1-1	CASSLMGAEAFF
TRBV20-1	TRBJ1-5	CSAGGDQPQHF
TRBV7-2	TRBJ2-5	CASSLAGPGGETQYF
TRBV5-1	TRBJ2-7	CASSWGDRVYEQYF
TRBV12-3/TRBV12-4	TRBJ1-5	CASSSRGLWPQHF
TRBV9	TRBJ2-1	CASGGTYNEQFF
TRBV7-2	TRBJ1-4	CASSLYQKYEKLFF
TRBV4-3	TRBJ1-1	CASSPEAEMNTEAFF
TRBV12-3/TRBV12-4	TRBJ2-1	CASSLRPEVEQFF
TRBV5-8	TRBJ1-5	CASSFPRTGNNQPQHF
TRBV11-3	TRBJ1-1	CASSPTGGLATEAFF
TRBV5-8	TRBJ1-2	CASRLAYREVYGYTF
TRBV5-1	TRBJ2-3	CASSLLSRDRGSTDTQYF
TRBV12-3/TRBV12-4	TRBJ1-2	CASSRGGYGYTF
TRBV29-1	TRBJ1-1	CSVRGVANTEAFF
TRBV27	TRBJ2-2	CASSFGGAGELFF
TRBV5-1	TRBJ2-5	CASSPGTGVETQYF
TRBV6-5	TRBJ1-1	CASSFRVTGGPEAFF
TRBV18	TRBJ1-4	CASSPQGGEKLFF
TRBV10-3	TRBJ1-1	CAISEGIEAFF
TRBV7-9	TRBJ2-1	CASSFPGQGFNEQFF
TRBV3-1/TRBV3-2	TRBJ1-1	CASSPHRDTEAFF
TRBV19	TRBJ2-2	CASSPEWDENTGELFF
TRBV5-1	TRBJ2-1	CASSLKRGGANEQFF
TRBV6-5	TRBJ1-2	CASSYPGGNGYTF
TRBV7-2	TRBJ1-3	CASTRTGVSGNTIYF